The clone carrying this TCR beta chain was counted ten times or more. Its antigen remains unknown. There are 21 residues in the CDR3. The germline CDR1 and CDR2 sequences are SQVTM and ANQGSEA. V gave up 5 bases and J gave up 0 bases; unmatched junction bases: 23. Using its own MiXCR run on the RACE reads, TCRdb lists one record per CDR3 protein. The sample lists some 360,000 distinct CDR3 sequences, 5.1% occurring once. The sample originates from a study of human T cells and chemical hapten exposure. Regarding the study as a whole: It was expanded TCRs that formed significantly more large CDR3 similarity clusters than controls did.

Regarding time point: pre-sensitization, week 0. Described treatment: therapeutic diphenylcyclopropenone sensitization with weekly scalp DPC. The chain couples TRBV29-1 to TRBJ2-1, with 9 nucleotides matching TRBD2. This receptor was taken from a woman aged 45-59 years with alopecia areata. Some clones in this sample may be carry-over from other donors' samples. The specimen was whole blood, collected in connection with sensitization to the hapten diphenylcyclopropenone (DPC). Here the CDR3 reads CSVSPGFLAGLSMSSYNEQFF. The CDR3 nucleotides read TGCAGCGTTTCCCCAGGGTTCCTAGCGGGGCTCTCAATGTCCTCCTACAATGAGCAGTTCTTC.